The 4 T cell receptor beta chains in this list originate from one sample, sequenced in a study of T-cell reconstitution after alpha-beta-depleted transplantation in children. Construction of the TCRbeta library involved unique molecular identifiers. TCRdb independently ran MiXCR on the PCR reads; one entry per CDR3 protein. The sample includes hundreds of thousands of distinct CDR3 sequences, around 12% of them seen just once. Sample: PBMCs, taken before TCRalphabeta/CD19-depleted stem cell transplant. These receptors originate from a girl between 2 and 10 years old with congenital amegakaryocytic thrombocytopenia, due to receive a stem cell transplant.

In its sample, this clonotype was seen many times. The chain carries TRBV5-1 and TRBJ2-3, with a weak D call TRBD1 (6 bases). Looked up from germline, CDR1 is SGHRS and CDR2 is YFSETQ. Trimming removed 1 base at V and 4 bases at J, with 10 bases between. The CDR3 is 14 residues long. Here the CDR3 reads CASSLYRAADTQYF. CDR3 sequence (DNA): TGCGCCAGCAGCTTGTACAGGGCAGCAGATACGCAGTATTTT.

This clonotype was detected many times. The J gene is TRBJ2-7, the V gene TRBV6-2 or TRBV6-3, with D possibly being TRBD2 (6 bases). CDR1 and CDR2 from the germline V gene are MNHEY and SVGEGT. This CDR3 has 13 residues. The V end was cut by 2 bases, the J end by 6 bases, with 11 bases between. The CDR3 nucleotides read TGTGCCAGCAGTTACCGGGGACTTGGCGAGCAGTACTTC. Amino acids: CASSYRGLGEQYF.

This clonotype appeared a few times. CDR3 DNA sequence: TGTGCCAGCAGATCCGTCCTAGCGGGAGAAGATACGCAGTATTTT. It translates to CASRSVLAGEDTQYF. This chain uses TRBV7-9 with TRBJ2-3; 10 bases are shared with TRBD2. The V segment lost 6 bases and the J segment 5 bases; nucleotides outside the gene matches: 8. Per germline, CDR1 SEHNR and CDR2 FQNEAQ (reference sequence). CDR3 length: 15 amino acids.

This chain links TRBV14 with TRBJ2-5; D not resolved. The CDR3 is made up of 12 amino acids. V lost 4 bases, J lost 5 bases, and 8 bases lay in between. Germline V gene sequence: CDR1 SGHDN, CDR2 FVKESK. The CDR3 sequence is CASSRYSETQYF. CDR3 in DNA: TGTGCCAGCAGCCGGTATTCGGAGACCCAGTACTTC.